This TCR beta chain was obtained from a study of blood T cell repertoires in COVID-19. Germline loops: CDR1 LNHDA, CDR2 SQIVND (reference sequence). After removal of 7 bases from V and 7 bases from J, the junction contained 8 bases not matched to a gene. The CDR3 has 14 amino acids. Here immunoSEQ multiplex PCR was the method, and the copy in TCRdb shows in-frame clones only, minus some. This sample has 150,000 to 200,000 clones; just under 85% occur once, and the top ten carry approximately 7.6%. The chain couples TRBV19 to TRBJ2-7; 12 nucleotides agree with TRBD2. This receptor was obtained from a woman of 80 years or more with COVID-19, enrolled during active disease. The sequencing sample was made of peripheral blood. CDR3 DNA: TGTGCCAGTAACCTAGCGGGAGGGAGCCAAGAGCAGTACTTC. It is translated as CASNLAGGSQEQYF.